Sequencing of this T cell receptor (beta chain) was carried out in a study of T cell responses to AZD1222 COVID-19 vaccine. Study-wide points: The donor group comprised mostly white British people and more females; the analysis possibly underestimated clonal diversity.

The protocol was immunoSEQ multiplex PCR, while the TCRdb copy is restricted to in-frame clones and leaves out a portion. The sample contains fewer than 55,000 clones, 80% to 95% of which appear only once. Of note for this clone: As yet, its antigen is unknown.

This CDR3 comprises 17 residues. Unmatched junction bases numbered 8, after V lost 0 bases and J lost 5 bases. Germline CDR1 reads LGHNA; CDR2 reads YSLEER. The sequence was collected from an adult who received the AZD1222 COVID-19 vaccine. The chain recombines TRBV4-3 with TRBJ1-3; TRBD1 agrees at 9 bases. The sequenced sample was peripheral blood, obtained 28 days after the second AZD1222 dose. CDR3 amino acids: CASSQDTGTGSRNTIYF. CDR3 coding DNA: TGCGCCAGCAGCCAAGACACTGGGACAGGGTCACGAAACACCATATATTTT.